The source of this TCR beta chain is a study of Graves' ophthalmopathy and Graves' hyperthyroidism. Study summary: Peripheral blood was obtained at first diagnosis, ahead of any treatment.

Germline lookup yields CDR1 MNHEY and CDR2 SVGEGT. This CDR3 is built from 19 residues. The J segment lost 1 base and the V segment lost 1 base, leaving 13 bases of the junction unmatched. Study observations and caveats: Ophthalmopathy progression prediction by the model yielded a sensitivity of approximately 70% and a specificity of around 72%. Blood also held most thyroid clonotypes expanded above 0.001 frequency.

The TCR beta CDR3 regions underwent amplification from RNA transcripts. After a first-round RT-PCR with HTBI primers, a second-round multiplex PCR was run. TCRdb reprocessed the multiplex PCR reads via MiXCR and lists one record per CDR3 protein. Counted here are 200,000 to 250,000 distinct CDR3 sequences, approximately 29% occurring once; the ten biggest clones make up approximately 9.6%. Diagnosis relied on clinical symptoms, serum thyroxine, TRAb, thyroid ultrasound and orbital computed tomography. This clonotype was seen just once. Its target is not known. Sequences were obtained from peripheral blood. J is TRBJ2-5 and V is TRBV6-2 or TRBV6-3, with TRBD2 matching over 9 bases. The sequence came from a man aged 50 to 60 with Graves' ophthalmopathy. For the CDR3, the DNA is TGTGCCAGCAGTTACTTCTGGGCTAGCGGGAATCCCCTCCAAGAGACCCAGTACTTC. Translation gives CASSYFWASGNPLQETQYF.